Following are 13 T cell receptor beta chains from one sample sequenced in a study of beta chain features in type 1 diabetes. The investigators reverse transcribed all of the isolated RNA, so they sequenced expressed TCRB transcripts. Some clones are missing from TCRdb's copy, which holds only in-frame ones; the method was immunoSEQ multiplex PCR. Among around 240,000 clones listed, 68% were seen once. Sample: naive CD4+ T cells from blood. The receptors shown here come from a man in his thirties or forties in good health.

The chain combines TRBV28 with TRBJ2-3, with 9 bases aligning to TRBD2. Germline CDR1 MDHEN, CDR2 SYDVKM. The CDR3 extends over 16 amino acids. The ends lost 3 bases at V and 0 bases at J; junction bases unmatched: 4. The CDR3, as DNA: TGTGCCAGCAGTTTTAGACTAGCGGCTAGCACAGATACGCAGTATTTT. Amino acids: CASSFRLAASTDTQYF.

On this clone: Other nucleotide sequences from this sample produce the same CDR3. V and J are TRBV30 and TRBJ2-3; perhaps TRBD1 as D (5 bases). The CDR3 loop spans 14 amino acids. Germline V gene sequence: CDR1 GTSNPN, CDR2 SVGIG (reference sequence). The ends were cut back, 2 bases at V and 1 base at J, with 10 bases in the middle. CDR3 region: CAWSRQGGTDTQYF. CDR3 in DNA: TGTGCCTGGAGTCGGCAGGGTGGCACAGATACGCAGTATTTT.

This clone has a handful of counts. The gene calls are TRBV7-6 and TRBJ2-5; D not certain. Trimming cost V 5 bases and J 4 bases, with 8 bases left between them. Germline V CDR1 and CDR2: SGHVS, FNYEAQ. The CDR3 loop spans 12 amino acids. As DNA, the CDR3 is TGTGCCAGCAGCCCAATGGGAGAGACCCAGTACTTC. It translates to CASSPMGETQYF. Supplemented by reference TRBV7-6 and TRBJ2-5, the full variable domain reads GAGVSQSPRYKVTKRGQDVALRCDPISGHVSLYWYRQALGQGPEFLTYFNYEAQQDKSGLPNDRFSAERPEGSISTLTIQRTEQRDSAMYRCASSPMGETQYFGPGTRLLVL.

J is TRBJ2-1 and V is TRBV18, with TRBD1 identical over 9 bases. The CDR3 totals 16 residues. V was pared by 0 bases and J by 6 bases, with 6 bases of the junction left unmatched. The V gene's germline CDR1 is KGHSH and CDR2 LQKENI. CDR3 loop: CASSPPGTGYLNEQFF. The CDR3 DNA follows: TGTGCCAGCTCACCACCGGGGACAGGGTACCTCAATGAGCAGTTCTTC.

J is TRBJ2-7 and V is TRBV5-1; D not certain. Deletions cut 3 bases from V and 1 base from J, with 17 bases between. Germline V gives CDR1 SGHRS, CDR2 YFSETQ. The CDR3 length is 16 residues. The CDR3 coding sequence is TGCGCCAGCAGCTCGGGCTCGGCCCCCCGTTCCTACGAGCAGTACTTC. It yields the protein CASSSGSAPRSYEQYF.

The table lists this clone with a few counts. The chain uses TRBV28 and TRBJ2-7, with 8 positions matching TRBD2. The CDR3 covers 13 residues. Germline loops: CDR1 MDHEN, CDR2 SYDVKM. V shed 5 bases and J 4 bases; nucleotides not matched to a gene: 4. The CDR3 sequence is CASSLGGRYEQYF. CDR3 in DNA: TGTGCCAGCAGTCTCGGCGGGAGGTACGAGCAGTACTTC.

The chain has TRBV7-2 and TRBJ2-5; a possible D gene is TRBD2 (6 bases). With 5 bases removed from V and 6 bases from J, the gap between germline ends came to 22 bases. Germline CDR1 is SGHTA and CDR2 is FQGNSA. The CDR3 covers 16 residues. CDR3 sequence reads: CASSGGISGAQKTQYF. The CDR3 bases are TGTGCCAGCAGCGGAGGCATCTCGGGAGCGCAAAAGACCCAGTACTTC.

The chain has TRBV7-2 and TRBJ2-1; a possible D gene is TRBD2 (6 bases). The CDR3 spans 15 residues. Trimming shortened V by 7 bases and J by 5 bases, and 18 bases separated the two germline ends. Germline CDR1 SGHTA, CDR2 FQGNSA. In nucleotides, the CDR3 is TGTGCCAGCACCCTTCGGGGGTTAGCACACAATGAGCAGTTCTTC. The encoded protein is CASTLRGLAHNEQFF.

This clone occurred a few times. V and J are TRBV29-1 and TRBJ2-5, with 9 bases lining up with TRBD1. This CDR3 is 14 amino acids long. The junction had 9 bases not matched to a gene; V was cut back by 6 bases and J by 4 bases. Germline CDR1 and CDR2: SQVTM and ANQGSEA. CDR3 DNA: TGCAGCGTGGTCACCGGACAGGGGATAGAGACCCAGTACTTC. Its translation: CSVVTGQGIETQYF.

This chain uses TRBV29-1 with TRBJ2-5; 11 bases line up with TRBD2. This CDR3 contains 16 residues. Germline V lookup: CDR1 SQVTM, CDR2 ANQGSEA. V was pared by 8 bases and J by 4 bases, with 15 bases of the junction left unmatched. The CDR3 here is CSTTSGRRLKGETQYF. The CDR3 DNA reads as TGCAGCACCACTAGCGGGAGAAGACTCAAGGGAGAGACCCAGTACTTC.

This clone was detected once. The V and J genes are TRBV7-8 and TRBJ2-1; TRBD2 might be the D (5 bases). The CDR3 covers 13 residues. V dropped 5 bases and J dropped 5 bases, with 10 bases sitting between them. CDR1 is SGHVS and CDR2 is FQNEAQ in the germline V gene. CDR3 sequence (DNA): TGTGCCAGCAGCCCCTGGGAGCACAATGAGCAGTTCTTC. It encodes CASSPWEHNEQFF.

The genes are TRBV9 and TRBJ2-1; 9 bases are shared with TRBD2. Trimming at V came to 3 bases and at J to 3 bases, leaving 4 bases not matched to a gene. Per the germline V gene, CDR1 is SGDLS and CDR2 is YYNGEE. The CDR3 runs 15 residues. CDR3 protein: CASSAGTSSYNEQFF. For the CDR3, the DNA is TGTGCCAGCAGCGCCGGGACTAGCAGCTACAATGAGCAGTTCTTC.

As for this clone: The sample has other DNA sequences that encode this CDR3 too. The V call is TRBV5-1, the J call TRBJ2-1, with no clear D. This CDR3 has 13 residues. CDR1 and CDR2 (germline): SGHRS, YFSETQ. Deletions cut 2 bases from V and 0 bases from J, with 3 bases between. The CDR3 loop reads CASSLDSYNEQFF. As DNA, the CDR3 is TGCGCCAGCAGCTTAGACTCCTACAATGAGCAGTTCTTC.